This record concerns one TCR beta chain sequence. These data belong to a study of T cells after yellow fever vaccination. This CDR3 has 16 amino acids. The V segment lost 5 bases and the J segment 4 bases; nucleotides outside the gene matches: 8. Germline V gene sequence: CDR1 LNHDA, CDR2 SQIVND (reference sequence). A 5'RACE template-switching step, the method used to make TCR cDNA, added a universal primer site and UMIs. Using its own MiXCR run on the 5' RACE reads, TCRdb lists one record per CDR3 protein. The data hold 500,000 to 700,000 distinct CDR3 sequences, with 15% to 20% observed a single time.

The chain couples TRBV19 to TRBJ2-1, with 10 bases fitting TRBD2. The sequences come from PBMCs, collected 15 days after the yellow fever booster vaccination. This clonotype originated in a man aged 25 to 40 who received the YFV17D yellow fever vaccine. In nucleotides, the CDR3 is TGTGCCAGTAGTGCCCGAACTAGCGGGGTATACAATGAGCAGTTCTTC. Translated: CASSARTSGVYNEQFF.